This T cell receptor beta chain was recorded in a study of CD8+CD57+ T cells in acquired aplastic anemia. Overall study context: Sorted CD4+ plus CD8+ cells gave DNA averaging roughly 3.2 ug. Healthy donor sequencing depth: 9 million to 10.8 million CD4+, roughly 12 million CD8+ reads. The study's findings and limits: Some 28 CD8+ CDR3 sequences occurred in both the patients and the controls. In CD8+ cells, Simpson's diversity showed no significant difference between patients and controls.

Template material for TCR beta VDJ and CDR3 profiling consisted of genomic DNA. TCRdb processed the reads anew with MiXCR; each CDR3 protein has one entry. The table lists some 180,000 distinct CDR3 sequences, around half of them singletons. Note on this clonotype: Antigen unknown.

The sequence came from a human donor in good health. Sample: sorted CD4+, CD8+, or CD8+CD57+ T cells (not recorded which) from PBMCs.

The CDR3 DNA reads as TGCAGTGCTCCTGGGGGGGCCGGGGAGACCCAGTACTTC. Its translation: CSAPGGAGETQYF. The chain is built from TRBV20-1 and TRBJ2-5, with a tentative D call TRBD2 (7 bases). Germline CDR1 and CDR2: DFQATT and SNEGSKA (reference sequence). V dropped 5 bases and J dropped 5 bases, with 15 bases sitting between them. The CDR3 length is 13 residues.